The next 18 T cell receptor beta chains were all read from a single sample in a study of T cells in Graves' hyperthyroidism and ophthalmopathy. RNA transcripts served as the template for amplifying TCR beta CDR3 regions. The study used the HTBI primer set for a first-round RT-PCR of the TCR CDR3. TCRdb analysed the multiplex PCR reads with MiXCR anew, one entry per CDR3 protein. The table has about 400,000 distinct CDR3 sequences, about 14% seen once. The sequencing input was blood. The receptor source for this set is a man aged 50 or older with Graves' ophthalmopathy.

At least ten counts were recorded for this clonotype. The genes are TRBV28 and TRBJ2-7; perhaps TRBD1 as D (5 bases). CDR1 is MDHEN and CDR2 is SYDVKM in the germline V gene. The V gene lost 8 bases and the J gene lost 3 bases, with 17 bases spanning the gap. CDR3 size: 14 residues. The DNA for the CDR3 is TGTGCCAGCGAGACTGGGGCAGAAAACTACGAGCAGTACTTC. It is translated as CASETGAENYEQYF.

This clonotype has at least ten counts. The rearrangement uses TRBV6-5 and TRBJ2-2; 10 positions match TRBD2. CDR3 size: 16 residues. With V trimmed by 0 bases and J by 4 bases, 2 bases remained unmatched. CDR1 and CDR2 (germline): MNHEY, SVGAGI. The CDR3 is CASSYSLAGSTGELFF. The CDR3 DNA reads TGTGCCAGCAGTTACTCACTAGCGGGAAGCACCGGGGAGCTGTTTTTT.

This clonotype was recorded a few times. The V and J genes are TRBV5-6 and TRBJ2-1; 14 nucleotides line up with TRBD2. Trimming cost V 4 bases and J 7 bases; bases outside gene matches: 7. Germline V gene sequence: CDR1 SGHDT, CDR2 YYEEEE. This CDR3 has 16 residues. Here the CDR3 DNA reads TGTGCCAGCAGCCCAGCCGGGACTAGCGGGAGAAATGAGCAGTTCTTC. Translated, it gives CASSPAGTSGRNEQFF. The full variable domain, in which reference TRBV5-6 and TRBJ2-1 provide the parts outside the CDR3, is DAGVTQSPTHLIKTRGQQVTLRCSPKSGHDTVSWYQQALGQGPQFIFQYYEEEERQRGNFPDRFSGHQFPNYSSELNVNALLLGDSALYLCASSPAGTSGRNEQFFGPGTRLTVL.

Many counts were recorded for this clonotype. CDR3: CASSSWGTEAFF. Written as DNA, the CDR3 is TGTGCCAGCAGTTCGTGGGGCACTGAAGCTTTCTTT. V and J are TRBV6-1 and TRBJ1-1; D not resolved. This CDR3 is built from 12 residues. The V gene lost 5 bases and the J gene lost 4 bases, with 8 bases spanning the gap. Looked up from germline, CDR1 is MNHNS and CDR2 is SASEGT.

This clonotype came up many times. The V gene is TRBV12-3 or TRBV12-4, the J gene TRBJ2-1; perhaps TRBD1 as D (7 bases). CDR3 length: 13 residues. The V end lost 5 bases, the J end lost 10 bases, and 15 bases lay between the germline ends. The CDR3 spells CASSPNRGGEQFF. As DNA, the CDR3 is TGTGCCAGCAGTCCCAACAGGGGAGGCGAGCAGTTCTTC.

The chain employs TRBV28 and TRBJ1-5; D is perhaps TRBD1 (6 bases). Germline lookup yields CDR1 MDHEN and CDR2 SYDVKM. The ends were cut back, 5 bases at V and 0 bases at J, with 14 bases in the middle. The CDR3 consists of 16 residues. CDR3 sequence reads: CASSPQTGNSNQPQHF. For the CDR3, the DNA is TGTGCCAGCAGTCCGCAGACAGGCAATAGCAATCAGCCCCAGCATTTT. Drawing the rest from reference TRBV28 and TRBJ1-5, the complete variable domain is DVKVTQSSRYLVKRTGEKVFLECVQDMDHENMFWYRQDPGLGLRLIYFSYDVKMKEKGDIPEGYSVSREKKERFSLILESASTNQTSMYLCASSPQTGNSNQPQHFGDGTRLSIL.

This chain links TRBV6-5 with TRBJ2-7, with D uncertain. Between the trimmed V and J ends, which lost 2 bases and 3 bases, there was a span of 11 bases. The CDR3 sequence is 14 residues long. CDR1 is MNHEY, CDR2 SVGAGI, per germline. The CDR3 DNA sequence: TGTGCCAGCAGTTACGACCCGAACGTCTACGAGCAGTACTTC. It yields the protein CASSYDPNVYEQYF.

This clonotype was seen at least ten times. The chain joins TRBV2 to TRBJ2-7, with TRBD2 matching over 10 bases. Per germline, CDR1 SNHLY and CDR2 FYNNEI. Trimming at V came to 6 bases and at J to 7 bases, leaving 12 bases not matched to a gene. This CDR3 has 15 residues. CDR3 sequence reads: CASSVLAGGSGEQYF. The CDR3, as DNA: TGTGCCAGCAGCGTATTAGCGGGAGGTTCAGGGGAGCAGTACTTC.

The gene calls are TRBV5-6 and TRBJ1-1, with a possible D match to TRBD1 (6 bases). The CDR3 sequence is 15 residues long. Trimming removed 6 bases from V and 3 bases from J, with 18 bases in between. The germline V gene encodes CDR1 SGHDT and CDR2 YYEEEE. The CDR3 coding sequence is TGTGCCAGCACCATAGGGGGGGCGTATGACACTGAAGCTTTCTTT. Its protein product is CASTIGGAYDTEAFF. Based on the CDR3 plus reference TRBV5-6 and TRBJ1-1, the full variable domain is DAGVTQSPTHLIKTRGQQVTLRCSPKSGHDTVSWYQQALGQGPQFIFQYYEEEERQRGNFPDRFSGHQFPNYSSELNVNALLLGDSALYLCASTIGGAYDTEAFFGQGTRLTVV.

This clonotype was found many times. V and J are TRBV11-2 and TRBJ2-1; 8 nucleotides line up with TRBD2. Germline V gene sequence: CDR1 SGHAT, CDR2 FQNNGV. Trimming at V came to 5 bases and at J to 7 bases, leaving 13 bases not matched to a gene. The length of the CDR3 is 16 residues. The CDR3 loop reads CASSVLAVRGPNEQFF. The CDR3 bases are TGTGCCAGCAGCGTACTAGCGGTTCGGGGACCGAATGAGCAGTTCTTC.

The genes are TRBV5-1 and TRBJ2-1, with D perhaps matching TRBD1 (6 bases). Trimming left V 4 bases short and J 9 bases short, with 8 bases between. This CDR3 has 11 amino acids. Germline V gene lookup returns CDR1 SGHRS and CDR2 YFSETQ. The CDR3 spells CASSQDSEQFF. CDR3 DNA sequence: TGCGCCAGCAGCCAGGACAGTGAGCAGTTCTTC.

There are a few counts of this clonotype. CDR3 region: CASSGDRNQPQHF. For the CDR3, the DNA is TGTGCCAGCAGTGGGGACAGAAATCAGCCCCAGCATTTT. V usage is TRBV6-1 and J usage is TRBJ1-5; 7 bases fit TRBD1. The CDR3 spans 13 residues. Germline assignment: CDR1 MNHNS and CDR2 SASEGT. The junction had 1 base not matched to a gene; V was cut back by 4 bases and J by 4 bases.

This clonotype appeared many times. The gene calls are TRBV5-1 and TRBJ2-7, with D perhaps given as TRBD1 or TRBD2 (5 bases each). V lost 0 bases, J lost 4 bases, and 8 bases lay in between. This CDR3 contains 13 residues. CDR1 and CDR2 (germline): SGHRS, YFSETQ. CDR3 bases: TGCGCCAGCAGCTTGGCCGAGGGGTACGAGCAGTACTTC. Amino acid sequence: CASSLAEGYEQYF.

This clonotype showed up many times. The chain uses TRBV24-1 and TRBJ2-1, with 8 positions matching TRBD2. There are 16 residues in the CDR3. V shed 9 bases and J 0 bases; nucleotides not matched to a gene: 9. Germline V gene lookup returns CDR1 KGHDR and CDR2 SFDVKD. CDR3 nucleotides: TGTGCCACCGGTCTTGCGGGAGGCAGCTCCTACAATGAGCAGTTCTTC. It codes for CATGLAGGSSYNEQFF.

The V and J genes are TRBV15 and TRBJ2-5; TRBD2 matches 9 bases. V gave up 6 bases and J gave up 4 bases; unmatched junction bases: 3. Germline CDR1 and CDR2: LNHNV and YYDKDF (reference sequence). The CDR3 has 13 residues. The CDR3 DNA reads as TGTGCCACCAGTAGCGGGAGCGGAGAGACCCAGTACTTC. This gives the protein CATSSGSGETQYF.

This clonotype came up many times. The rearrangement uses TRBV20-1 and TRBJ2-1; 7 bases map to TRBD2. This CDR3 spans 17 amino acids. Germline V gene data show CDR1 as DFQATT and CDR2 as SNEGSKA (reference sequence). Unmatched junction bases numbered 14, after V lost 6 bases and J lost 0 bases. This CDR3 reads CSAPGRLAVSSYNEQFF. DNA of the CDR3: TGCAGTGCGCCGGGGAGGCTAGCGGTTAGCTCCTACAATGAGCAGTTCTTC.

The rearrangement joins TRBV7-9 to TRBJ2-7; the D is unclear. The germline V gene encodes CDR1 SEHNR and CDR2 FQNEAQ (reference sequence). The CDR3 spans 12 residues. The V end lost 1 base, the J end lost 6 bases, and 7 bases lay between the germline ends. The DNA of the CDR3 is TGTGCCAGCAGCTTAGTTTCGGGCGAGCAGTACTTC. Translation gives CASSLVSGEQYF.

This clonotype was counted many times. The V call is TRBV5-1, the J call TRBJ1-3; D remains unclear. The V end lost 0 bases, the J end lost 0 bases, and 7 bases lay between the germline ends. Germline values: CDR1 SGHRS, CDR2 YFSETQ. The CDR3 loop spans 15 amino acids. The DNA for the CDR3 is TGCGCCAGCAGCTTGGGTCAGAGCTCTGGAAACACCATATATTTT. Encoded protein: CASSLGQSSGNTIYF.